This section outlines one T cell receptor beta chain sequence together with its context. Its target is unknown. This CDR3 is built from 15 residues. V was pared by 5 bases and J by 0 bases, with 14 bases between. Germline V lookup: CDR1 MDHEN, CDR2 SYDVKM. The data were obtained in a study of PD-1 blockade in classical Hodgkin lymphoma. Overall study findings and caveats: Before treatment, TCR diversity in newly diagnosed patients was reportedly lower than in healthy donors. Prior to therapy, complete responders displayed diversity much like that of newly diagnosed patients.

Some clones are missing from TCRdb's copy, which holds only in-frame ones; the method was immunoSEQ multiplex PCR. The sample carries some 96,000 clones, roughly 80% recorded once. Following autologous stem cell transplantation, relapse occurred in every patient, and exposure to brentuximab vedotin varied. The sequencing used peripheral blood mononuclear cells (PBMCs), collected before the second cycle of nivolumab. The chain couples TRBV28 to TRBJ2-7; TRBD2 is a possible D gene (7 bases). The TCR originated in a human donor with classical Hodgkin lymphoma. The CDR3 here is CASSGGARFSYEQYF. CDR3 in DNA: TGTGCCAGCAGTGGGGGGGCCAGGTTCTCCTACGAGCAGTACTTC. Complete variable domain (other parts from reference TRBV28 and TRBJ2-7): DVKVTQSSRYLVKRTGEKVFLECVQDMDHENMFWYRQDPGLGLRLIYFSYDVKMKEKGDIPEGYSVSREKKERFSLILESASTNQTSMYLCASSGGARFSYEQYFGPGTRLTVT.